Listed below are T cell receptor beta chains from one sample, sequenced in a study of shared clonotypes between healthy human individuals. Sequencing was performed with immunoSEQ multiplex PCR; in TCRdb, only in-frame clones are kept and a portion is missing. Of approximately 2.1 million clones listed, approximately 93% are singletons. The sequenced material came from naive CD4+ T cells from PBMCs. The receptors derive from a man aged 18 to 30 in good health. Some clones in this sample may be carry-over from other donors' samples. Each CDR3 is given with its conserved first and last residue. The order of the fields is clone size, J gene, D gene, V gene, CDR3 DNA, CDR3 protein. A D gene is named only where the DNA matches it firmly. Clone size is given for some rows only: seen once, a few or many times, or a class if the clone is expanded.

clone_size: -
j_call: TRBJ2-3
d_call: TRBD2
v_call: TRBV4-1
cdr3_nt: TGCGCCAGCAGTCAAGTAGGACTAGCGGGAGAAATGAGGACAGATACGCAGTATTTT
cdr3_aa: CASSQVGLAGEMRTDTQYF

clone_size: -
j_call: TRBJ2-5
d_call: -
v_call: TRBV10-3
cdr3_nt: TGTGCCATCAGTGAGGTCAGGACTGAGACCCAGTACTTC
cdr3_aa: CAISEVRTETQYF

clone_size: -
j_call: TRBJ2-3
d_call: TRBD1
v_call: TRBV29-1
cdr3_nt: TGCAGCGTTGCCCCCTCGACAGGGGGCGGCACAGATACGCAGTATTTT
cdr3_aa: CSVAPSTGGGTDTQYF

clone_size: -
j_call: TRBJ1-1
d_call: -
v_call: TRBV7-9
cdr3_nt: TGTGCCAGCAGCTTATCTGGGGGGAACACTGAAGCTTTCTTT
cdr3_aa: CASSLSGGNTEAFF

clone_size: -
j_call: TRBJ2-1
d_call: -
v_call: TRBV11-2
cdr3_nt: TGTGCCAGCAGCTCAACCGGGACTGTCGGTGAGCAGTTCTTC
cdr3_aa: CASSSTGTVGEQFF

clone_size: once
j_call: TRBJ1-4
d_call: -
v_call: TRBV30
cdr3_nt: TGTGCCTGGAAACCCCCTAATGAAAAACTGTTTTTT
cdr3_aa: CAWKPPNEKLFF

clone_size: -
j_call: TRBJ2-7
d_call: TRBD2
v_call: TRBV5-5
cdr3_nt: TGTGCCAGCAGCTTGGAGTCTAGCGGGAGGTCCTTCGGAGGGCAGTACTTC
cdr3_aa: CASSLESSGRSFGGQYF

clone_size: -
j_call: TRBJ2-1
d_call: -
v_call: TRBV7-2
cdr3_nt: TGTGCCAGCAGCTTATCAGGGAGCTACAATGAGCAGTTCTTC
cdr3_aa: CASSLSGSYNEQFF

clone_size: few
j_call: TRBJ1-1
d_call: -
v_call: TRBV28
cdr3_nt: TGTGCCAGCAGTTTGGTGAACACTGAAGCTTTCTTT
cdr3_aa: CASSLVNTEAFF

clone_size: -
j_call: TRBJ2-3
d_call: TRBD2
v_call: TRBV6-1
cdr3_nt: TGTGCCAGCAGTGAAGCATTAGCGGGAGGGACAGATACGCAGTATTTT
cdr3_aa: CASSEALAGGTDTQYF

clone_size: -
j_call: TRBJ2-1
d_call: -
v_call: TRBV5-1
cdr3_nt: TGCGCCAGCAGCTTGGCCTTCCCTGGTGAGCAGTTCTTC
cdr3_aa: CASSLAFPGEQFF

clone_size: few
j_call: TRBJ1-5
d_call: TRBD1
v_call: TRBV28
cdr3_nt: TGTGCCAGCAGTTCGCGGACAGGGAATCAGCCCCAGCATTTT
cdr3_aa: CASSSRTGNQPQHF

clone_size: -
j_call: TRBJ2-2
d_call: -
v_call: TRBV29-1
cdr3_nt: TGCAGCGTTGAGGGCAGAGCTCGAAGCGGGGAGCTGTTTTTT
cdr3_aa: CSVEGRARSGELFF

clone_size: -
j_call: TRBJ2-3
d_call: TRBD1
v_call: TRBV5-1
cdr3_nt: TGCGCCAGCACCTTGGGACAGATCACAGATACGCAGTATTTT
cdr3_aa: CASTLGQITDTQYF

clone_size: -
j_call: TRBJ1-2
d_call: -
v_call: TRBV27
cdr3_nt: TGTGCCAGCGGGTTAACGGGGGAACTTGGCTACACCTTC
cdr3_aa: CASGLTGELGYTF

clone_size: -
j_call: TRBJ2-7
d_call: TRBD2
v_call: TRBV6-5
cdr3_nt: TGTGCCAGCAGTTACGAGCGGGGAAGCTCCTACGAGCAGTACTTC
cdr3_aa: CASSYERGSSYEQYF

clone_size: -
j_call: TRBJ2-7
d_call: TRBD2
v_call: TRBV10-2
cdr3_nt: TGCGCCAGCAATTGCACTAGCGGGGAGGCCCCCTACGAGCAGTACTTC
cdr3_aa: CASNCTSGEAPYEQYF

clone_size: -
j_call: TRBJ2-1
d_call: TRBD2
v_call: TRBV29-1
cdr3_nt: TGCAGCGTTGGAACTAGCGGGAGGACTCATGAGCAGTTCTTC
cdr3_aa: CSVGTSGRTHEQFF

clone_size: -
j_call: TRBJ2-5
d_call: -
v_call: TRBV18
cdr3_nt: TGTGCCAGCTCACCACCGGACCTTGGGGGAGAGACCCAGTACTTC
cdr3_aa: CASSPPDLGGETQYF

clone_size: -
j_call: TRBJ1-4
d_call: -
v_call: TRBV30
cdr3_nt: TGTGCCTGGAGTGTATGGGATGCTGCCGCGCTGTTTTTT
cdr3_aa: CAWSVWDAAALFF

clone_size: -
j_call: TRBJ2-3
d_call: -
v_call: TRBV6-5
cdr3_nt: TGTGCCAGCATAGAGCCGGGGGTGCCAGATACGCAGTATTTT
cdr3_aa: CASIEPGVPDTQYF

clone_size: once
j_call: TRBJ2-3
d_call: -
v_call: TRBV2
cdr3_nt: TGTGCCAGCACCGGGGACACAGATACGCAGTATTTT
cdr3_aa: CASTGDTDTQYF

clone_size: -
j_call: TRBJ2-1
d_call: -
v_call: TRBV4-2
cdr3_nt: TGTGCCAGCAGCCAACCCCTAGTGGATGAGCAGTTCTTC
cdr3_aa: CASSQPLVDEQFF

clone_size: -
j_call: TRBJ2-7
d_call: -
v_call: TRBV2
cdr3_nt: TGTGCCAGCAGTCTGATTAACTACGAGCAGTACTTC
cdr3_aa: CASSLINYEQYF

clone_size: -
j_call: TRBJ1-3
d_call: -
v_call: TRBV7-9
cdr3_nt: TGTGCCAGCAGCCAAATATCGAAACGGGGGGGAAACACCATATATTTT
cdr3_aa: CASSQISKRGGNTIYF

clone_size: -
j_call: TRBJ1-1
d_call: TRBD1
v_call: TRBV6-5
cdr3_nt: TGTGCCAGCAGTTATGGACAGGGAGCGAACACTGAAGCTTTCTTT
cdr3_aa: CASSYGQGANTEAFF

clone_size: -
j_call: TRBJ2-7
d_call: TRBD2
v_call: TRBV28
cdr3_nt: TGTGCCAGCAGGAGTCAAAAGGGACTAGCGGGGCCCTACGAGCAGTACTTC
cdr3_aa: CASRSQKGLAGPYEQYF

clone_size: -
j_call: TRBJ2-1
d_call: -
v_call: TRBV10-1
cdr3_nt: TGCGCCAGCAGTGAGTTGAGCGTGCACAATGAGCAGTTCTTC
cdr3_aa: CASSELSVHNEQFF

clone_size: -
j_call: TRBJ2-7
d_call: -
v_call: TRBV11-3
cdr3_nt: TGTGCCAGCAGCTTGTGGCGAGATTACGAGCAGTACTTC
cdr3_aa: CASSLWRDYEQYF

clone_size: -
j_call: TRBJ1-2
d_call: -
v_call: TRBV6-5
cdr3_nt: TGTGCCAGCAGTTACAATGGAGCCTATGGCTACACCTTC
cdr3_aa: CASSYNGAYGYTF

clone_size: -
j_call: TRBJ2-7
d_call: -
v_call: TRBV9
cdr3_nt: TGTGCCAGCAGCGTGAGCCTAGCGAGCGAGCAGTACTTC
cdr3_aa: CASSVSLASEQYF

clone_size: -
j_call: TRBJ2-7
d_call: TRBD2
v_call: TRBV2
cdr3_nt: TGTGCCAGCAGTGAGGCGGGGGGCCACGAGCAGTACTTC
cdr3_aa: CASSEAGGHEQYF

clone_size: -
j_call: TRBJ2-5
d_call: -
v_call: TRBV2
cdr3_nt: TGTGCCAGCAGTGAAGAGTTGGCAAGGGGAGAGACCCAGTACTTC
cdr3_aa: CASSEELARGETQYF

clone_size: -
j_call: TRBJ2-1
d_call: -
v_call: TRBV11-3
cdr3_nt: TGTGCCAGCAGCTTAGGTGCTGGTAGCGGAAACAATGAGCAGTTCTTC
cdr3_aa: CASSLGAGSGNNEQFF

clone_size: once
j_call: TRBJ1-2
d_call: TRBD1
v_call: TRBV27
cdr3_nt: TGTGCCAGCAGTCGGCCCGATTCACAGGGGTTAGTCTATGGCTACACCTTC
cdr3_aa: CASSRPDSQGLVYGYTF

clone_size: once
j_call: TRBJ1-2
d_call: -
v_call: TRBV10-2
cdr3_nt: TGCGCCAGCAGTGAACCGCGGACAGTAACTTATGGCTACACCTTC
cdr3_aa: CASSEPRTVTYGYTF

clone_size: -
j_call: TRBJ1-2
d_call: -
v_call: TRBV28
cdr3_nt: TGTGCCACTTCGGACGTCTCCTTCTATGGCTACACCTTC
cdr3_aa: CATSDVSFYGYTF

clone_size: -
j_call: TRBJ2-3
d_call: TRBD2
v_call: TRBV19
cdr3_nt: TGTGCCAGTAGTATGATAGGCGGGAGGGGCACAGATACGCAGTATTTT
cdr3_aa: CASSMIGGRGTDTQYF

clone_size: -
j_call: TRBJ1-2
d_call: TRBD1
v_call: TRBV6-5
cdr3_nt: TGTGCCAGCCAGACGACAGGGTTAGGTGGCTACACCTTC
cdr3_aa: CASQTTGLGGYTF

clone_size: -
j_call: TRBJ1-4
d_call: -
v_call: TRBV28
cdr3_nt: TGTGCCACCTCAGCACCTTTTCGGGGTGAAAAACTGTTTTTT
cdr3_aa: CATSAPFRGEKLFF

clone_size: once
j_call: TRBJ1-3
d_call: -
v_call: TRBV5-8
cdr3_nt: TGTGCCAGCAGCGGGACCTACTCTGGAAACACCATATATTTT
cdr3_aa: CASSGTYSGNTIYF

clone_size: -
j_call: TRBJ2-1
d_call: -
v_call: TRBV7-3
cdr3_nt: TGTGCCAGCAGCTTAGCGGGAAGTCGGGACAATGAGCAGTTCTTC
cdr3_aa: CASSLAGSRDNEQFF

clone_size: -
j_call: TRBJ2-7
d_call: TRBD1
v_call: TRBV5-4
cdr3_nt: TGTGCCAGCTCCAGACAGGGGATCTCCTACGAGCAGTACTTC
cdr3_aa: CASSRQGISYEQYF

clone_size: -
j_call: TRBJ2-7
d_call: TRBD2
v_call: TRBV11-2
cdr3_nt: TGTGCCAGCAGCACTGGACTAGCGGGAACTTCCTACGAGCAGTACTTC
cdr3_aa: CASSTGLAGTSYEQYF

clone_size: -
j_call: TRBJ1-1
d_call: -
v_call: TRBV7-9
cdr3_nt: TGTGCCAGCAGCTTAGCGAGGCGGGGGAAGAACACTGAAGCTTTCTTT
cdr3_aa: CASSLARRGKNTEAFF

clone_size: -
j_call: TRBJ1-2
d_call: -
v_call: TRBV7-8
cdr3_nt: TGTGCCAGCAGCTTAATCCGGCAGAATCAACATAACTATGGCTACACCTTC
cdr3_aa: CASSLIRQNQHNYGYTF

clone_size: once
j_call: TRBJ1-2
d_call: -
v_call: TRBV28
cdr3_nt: TGTGCCAGCAGTTTTACTCAGGGGCCGATTAACTATGGCTACACCTTC
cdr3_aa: CASSFTQGPINYGYTF

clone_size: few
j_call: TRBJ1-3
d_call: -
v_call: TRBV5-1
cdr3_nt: TGCGCCAGCAGCTTGGCAGGGAAGGACACCATATATTTT
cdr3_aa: CASSLAGKDTIYF

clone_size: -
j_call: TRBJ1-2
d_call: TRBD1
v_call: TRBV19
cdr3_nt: TGTGCCAGTAGTTTCGGGGACAGAATCTATGGCTACACCTTC
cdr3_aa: CASSFGDRIYGYTF

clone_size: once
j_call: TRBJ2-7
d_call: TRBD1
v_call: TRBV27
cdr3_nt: TGTGCCAGGGGGGGACAGGGGCGCTCCTACGAGCAGTACTTC
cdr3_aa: CARGGQGRSYEQYF

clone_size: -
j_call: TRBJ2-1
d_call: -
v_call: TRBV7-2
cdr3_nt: TGTGCCAGCAGCCCCAGTTCAGGTAGACCTTACAATGAGCAGTTCTTC
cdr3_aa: CASSPSSGRPYNEQFF

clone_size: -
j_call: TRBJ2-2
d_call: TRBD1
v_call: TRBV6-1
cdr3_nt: TGTGCCAGCAGTGAACCGGGACAGAGGCCCGCCGGGGAGCTGTTTTTT
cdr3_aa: CASSEPGQRPAGELFF

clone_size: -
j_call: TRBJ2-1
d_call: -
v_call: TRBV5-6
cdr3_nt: TGTGCCAGCAGCGCAGGATCGGGCTACAATGAGCAGTTCTTC
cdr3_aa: CASSAGSGYNEQFF

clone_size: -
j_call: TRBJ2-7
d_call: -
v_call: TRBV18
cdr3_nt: TGTGCCAGCTCACCTGATAGCGGAGCCAACTACGAGCAGTACTTC
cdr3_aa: CASSPDSGANYEQYF

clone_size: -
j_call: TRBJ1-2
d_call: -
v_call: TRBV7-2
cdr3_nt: TGTGCCAGCGGCCAGAACTATGGCTACACCTTC
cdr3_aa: CASGQNYGYTF